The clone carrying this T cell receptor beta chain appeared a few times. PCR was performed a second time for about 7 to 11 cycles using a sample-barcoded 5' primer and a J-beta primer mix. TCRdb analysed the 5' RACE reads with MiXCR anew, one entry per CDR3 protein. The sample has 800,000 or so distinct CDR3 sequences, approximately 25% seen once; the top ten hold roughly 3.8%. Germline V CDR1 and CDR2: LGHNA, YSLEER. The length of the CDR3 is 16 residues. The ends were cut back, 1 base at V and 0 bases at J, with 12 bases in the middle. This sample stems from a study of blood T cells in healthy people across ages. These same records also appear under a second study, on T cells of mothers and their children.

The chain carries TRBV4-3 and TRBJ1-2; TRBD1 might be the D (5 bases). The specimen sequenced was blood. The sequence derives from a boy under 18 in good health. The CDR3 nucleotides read TGCGCCAGCAGCCAAGGTAGACAGCCCACTAACTATGGCTACACCTTC. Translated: CASSQGRQPTNYGYTF.